The 6 T cell receptor beta chains below all came from one sample that was sequenced in a study of CD8 T cells in ankylosing spondylitis. Study-wide findings and caveats: Characteristic of ankylosing spondylitis blood, it appeared, was a TCR beta motif comprising about 8 highly homologous variants.

TCRdb reprocessed the 5' RACE reads with MiXCR, giving one entry per CDR3 protein. The table includes roughly 440,000 distinct CDR3 sequences, 17% detected once. For these receptors, no antigen is known. The sequenced sample was blood, either unsorted or a sorted T cell fraction (not recorded which). All receptors derive from a male donor with ankylosing spondylitis.

The chain links TRBV19 to TRBJ2-1; 10 nucleotides match TRBD1. This CDR3 comprises 15 residues. From germline, CDR1 is LNHDA and CDR2 SQIVND (reference sequence). V trimming: 10 bases; J trimming: 8 bases; junction bases outside the gene matches: 14. The CDR3 DNA reads TGTGCCACGTCCCGGGACAGGGGCGGTAACGATGAGCAGTTCTTC. The encoded protein is CATSRDRGGNDEQFF. Full variable domain (outside the CDR3, taken from reference TRBV19 and TRBJ2-1): DGGITQSPKYLFRKEGQNVTLSCEQNLNHDAMYWYRQDPGQGLRLIYYSQIVNDFQKGDIAEGYSVSREKKESFPLTVTSAQKNPTAFYLCATSRDRGGNDEQFFGPGTRLTVL.

The V call is TRBV6-2 or TRBV6-3, the J call TRBJ2-5; maybe TRBD1 (6 bases). Germline values: CDR1 MNHEY, CDR2 SVGEGT. The CDR3 has 14 amino acids. V dropped 5 bases and J dropped 1 base, with 11 bases sitting between them. CDR3 residues: CASSTTRGQETQYF. The CDR3 DNA is TGTGCCAGCAGTACTACCAGGGGCCAAGAGACCCAGTACTTC.

The V call is TRBV29-1, the J call TRBJ1-4, with TRBD1 matching over 8 bases. Germline CDR1 SQVTM, CDR2 ANQGSEA. V lost 7 bases and J lost 4; bases outside the gene matches: 5. This CDR3 comprises 13 residues. The CDR3 sequence is CSAGQGRNEKLFF. As DNA, the CDR3 is TGCAGCGCCGGACAGGGACGTAATGAAAAACTGTTTTTT.

This clonotype was seen many times. This chain links TRBV12-3 or TRBV12-4 with TRBJ2-3, with D unresolved. The CDR3 sequence is 15 residues long. V was cut by 3 bases and J by 0 bases, with 10 bases left in between. CDR3 nucleotide sequence: TGTGCCAGCAGTTTCTGGCATTCTAGCACAGATACGCAGTATTTT. The encoded protein is CASSFWHSSTDTQYF.

The chain couples TRBV20-1 to TRBJ2-1, with 12 bases that match TRBD1. CDR1 and CDR2 (germline): DFQATT, SNEGSKA (reference sequence). CDR3 length: 14 residues. Germline trimming cut 5 bases from V and 15 bases from J; bases unmatched to any gene: 14. CDR3 DNA sequence: TGCAGTGCTGAAACGGGACAGGGGGCGCGAGGAGGGTTCTTC. Protein: CSAETGQGARGGFF.

This clonotype came up once. The chain is built from TRBV11-1 and TRBJ2-3, with 10 bases identical to TRBD2. Germline lookup yields CDR1 SGHAT and CDR2 FQDESV (reference sequence). The CDR3 has 18 residues. Unmatched junction bases numbered 11, after V lost 5 bases and J lost 0 bases. The CDR3 sequence: CASSLHFTSGASTDTQYF. The DNA for the CDR3 is TGTGCCAGCAGCCTCCACTTTACTAGCGGGGCTAGCACAGATACGCAGTATTTT.